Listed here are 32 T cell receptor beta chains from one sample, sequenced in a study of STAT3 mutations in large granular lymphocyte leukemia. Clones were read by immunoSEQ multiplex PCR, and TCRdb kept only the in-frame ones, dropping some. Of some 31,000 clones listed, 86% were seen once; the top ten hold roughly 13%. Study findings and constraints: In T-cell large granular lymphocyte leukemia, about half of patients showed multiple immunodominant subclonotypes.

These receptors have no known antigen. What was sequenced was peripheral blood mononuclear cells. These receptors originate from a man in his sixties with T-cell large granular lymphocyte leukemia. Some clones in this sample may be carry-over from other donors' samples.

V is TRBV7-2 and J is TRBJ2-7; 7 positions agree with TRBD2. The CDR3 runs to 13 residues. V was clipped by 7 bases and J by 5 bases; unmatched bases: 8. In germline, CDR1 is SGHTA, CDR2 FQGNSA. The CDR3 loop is CASTREREDEQYF. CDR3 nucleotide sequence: TGTGCCAGCACTCGAGAGCGGGAAGACGAGCAGTACTTC.

The DNA of the CDR3 is TGTGCCTGGAGTGTCGAGGAGGGCGGCTACACCTTC. Residues: CAWSVEEGGYTF. The V call is TRBV30, the J call TRBJ1-2; D is unresolved. Germline V gene lookup returns CDR1 GTSNPN and CDR2 SVGIG (reference sequence). This CDR3 has 12 amino acids. Trimming left V 0 bases short and J 8 bases short, with 10 bases between.

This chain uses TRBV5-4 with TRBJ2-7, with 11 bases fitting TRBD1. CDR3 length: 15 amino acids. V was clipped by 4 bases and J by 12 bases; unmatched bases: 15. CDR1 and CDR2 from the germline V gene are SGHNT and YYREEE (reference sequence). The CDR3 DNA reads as TGTGCCAGCAGCCCACCCTTGGGACAGGGGGTTGCAATGTACTTC. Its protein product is CASSPPLGQGVAMYF.

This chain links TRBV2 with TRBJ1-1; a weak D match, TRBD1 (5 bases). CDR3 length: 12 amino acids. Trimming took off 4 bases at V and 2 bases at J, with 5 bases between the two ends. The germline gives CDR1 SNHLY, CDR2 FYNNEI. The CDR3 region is CASSGDNTEAFF. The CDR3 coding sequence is TGTGCCAGCAGTGGGGACAACACTGAAGCTTTCTTT.

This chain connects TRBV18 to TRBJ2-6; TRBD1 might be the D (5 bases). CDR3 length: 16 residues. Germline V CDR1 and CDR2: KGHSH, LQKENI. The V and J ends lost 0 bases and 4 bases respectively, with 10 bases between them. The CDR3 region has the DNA TGTGCCAGCTCACCACCGGCAGGGCAAGGGGCCAACGTCCTGACTTTC. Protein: CASSPPAGQGANVLTF.

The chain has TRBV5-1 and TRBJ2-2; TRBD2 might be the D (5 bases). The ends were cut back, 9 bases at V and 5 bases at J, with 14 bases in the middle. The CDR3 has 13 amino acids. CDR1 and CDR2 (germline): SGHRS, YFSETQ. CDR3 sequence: CATRPLATGELFF. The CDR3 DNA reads TGCGCCACCCGTCCCCTAGCTACCGGGGAGCTGTTTTTT.

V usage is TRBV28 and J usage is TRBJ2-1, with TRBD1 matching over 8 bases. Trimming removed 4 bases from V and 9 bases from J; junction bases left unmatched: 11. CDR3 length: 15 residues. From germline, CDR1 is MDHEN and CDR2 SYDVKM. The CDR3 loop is CASSSGGRTMGEQFF. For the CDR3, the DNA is TGTGCCAGCAGTTCAGGGGGCAGAACGATGGGTGAGCAGTTCTTC. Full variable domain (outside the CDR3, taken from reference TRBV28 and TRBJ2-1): DVKVTQSSRYLVKRTGEKVFLECVQDMDHENMFWYRQDPGLGLRLIYFSYDVKMKEKGDIPEGYSVSREKKERFSLILESASTNQTSMYLCASSSGGRTMGEQFFGPGTRLTVL.

Here the CDR3 reads CASSEPTSNIQYF. CDR3 DNA sequence: TGCGCCAGCAGCGAACCGACTAGTAATATTCAGTACTTC. The J gene is TRBJ2-4, the V gene TRBV5-1, with a weak D call TRBD2 (6 bases). Germline loops: CDR1 SGHRS, CDR2 YFSETQ. There are 13 residues in the CDR3. Between the trimmed V and J ends, which lost 4 bases and 10 bases, there was a span of 15 bases.

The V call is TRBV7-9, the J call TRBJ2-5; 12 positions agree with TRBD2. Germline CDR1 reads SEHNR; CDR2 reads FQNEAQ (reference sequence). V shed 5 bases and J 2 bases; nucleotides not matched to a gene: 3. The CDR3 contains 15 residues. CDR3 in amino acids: CASSPGLAGQETQYF. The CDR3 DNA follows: TGTGCCAGCAGCCCGGGACTAGCGGGTCAAGAGACCCAGTACTTC.

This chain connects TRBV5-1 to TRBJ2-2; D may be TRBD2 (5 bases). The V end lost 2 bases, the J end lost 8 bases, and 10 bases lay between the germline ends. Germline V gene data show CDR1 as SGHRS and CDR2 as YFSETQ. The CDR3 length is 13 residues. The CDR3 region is CASSFLEGGELFF. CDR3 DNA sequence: TGCGCCAGCAGCTTCCTCGAGGGAGGGGAGCTGTTTTTT.

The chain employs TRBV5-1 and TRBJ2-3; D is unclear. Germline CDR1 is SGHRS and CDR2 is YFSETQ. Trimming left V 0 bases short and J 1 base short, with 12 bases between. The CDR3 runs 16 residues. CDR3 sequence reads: CASSLAVGGGTDTQYF. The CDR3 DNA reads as TGCGCCAGCAGCTTGGCCGTGGGCGGTGGCACAGATACGCAGTATTTT.

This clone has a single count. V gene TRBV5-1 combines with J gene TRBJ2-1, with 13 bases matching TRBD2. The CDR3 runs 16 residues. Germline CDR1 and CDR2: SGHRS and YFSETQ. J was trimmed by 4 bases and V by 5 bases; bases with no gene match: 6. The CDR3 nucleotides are TGCGCCAGCAGAGAGGGGACTAGCGGGACGTACAATGAGCAGTTCTTC. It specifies CASREGTSGTYNEQFF.

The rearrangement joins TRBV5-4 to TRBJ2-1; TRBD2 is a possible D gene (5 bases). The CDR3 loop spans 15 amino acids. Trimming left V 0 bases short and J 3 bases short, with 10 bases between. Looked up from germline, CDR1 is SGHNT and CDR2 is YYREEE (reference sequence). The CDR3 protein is CASSLAPGDYNEQFF. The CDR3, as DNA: TGTGCCAGCAGCTTGGCTCCCGGGGACTACAATGAGCAGTTCTTC.

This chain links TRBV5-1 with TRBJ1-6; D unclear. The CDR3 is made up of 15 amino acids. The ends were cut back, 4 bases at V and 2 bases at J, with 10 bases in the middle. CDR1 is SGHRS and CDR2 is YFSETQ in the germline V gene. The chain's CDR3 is CASSIDIPYNSPLHF. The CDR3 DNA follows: TGCGCCAGCAGCATTGATATCCCCTATAATTCACCCCTCCACTTT. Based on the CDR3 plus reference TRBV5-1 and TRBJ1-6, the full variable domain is KAGVTQTPRYLIKTRGQQVTLSCSPISGHRSVSWYQQTPGQGLQFLFEYFSETQRNKGNFPGRFSGRQFSNSRSEMNVSTLELGDSALYLCASSIDIPYNSPLHFGNGTRLTVT.

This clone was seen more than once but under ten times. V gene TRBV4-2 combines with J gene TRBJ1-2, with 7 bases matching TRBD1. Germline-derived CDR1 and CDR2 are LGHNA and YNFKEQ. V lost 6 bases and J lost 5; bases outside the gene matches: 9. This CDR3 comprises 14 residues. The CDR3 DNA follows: TGTGCCAGCAGACCAACAGGGGACCCTTATGGCTACACCTTC. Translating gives CASRPTGDPYGYTF.

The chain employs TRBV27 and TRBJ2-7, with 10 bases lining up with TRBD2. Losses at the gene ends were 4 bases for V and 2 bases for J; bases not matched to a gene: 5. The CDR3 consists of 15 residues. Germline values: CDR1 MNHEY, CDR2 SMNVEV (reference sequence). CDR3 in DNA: TGTGCCAGCAGTTCCAGACTAGCGGGTACCTACGAGCAGTACTTC. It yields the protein CASSSRLAGTYEQYF.

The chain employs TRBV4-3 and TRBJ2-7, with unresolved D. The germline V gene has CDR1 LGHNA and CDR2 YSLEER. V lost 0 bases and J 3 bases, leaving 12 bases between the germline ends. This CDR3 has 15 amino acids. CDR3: CASSQDLSGNYEQYF. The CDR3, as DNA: TGCGCCAGCAGCCAAGATCTTTCGGGTAACTACGAGCAGTACTTC.

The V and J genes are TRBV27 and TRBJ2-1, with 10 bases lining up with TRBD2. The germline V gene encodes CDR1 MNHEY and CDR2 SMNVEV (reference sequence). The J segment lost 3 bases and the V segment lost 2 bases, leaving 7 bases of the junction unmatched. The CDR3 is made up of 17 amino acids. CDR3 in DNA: TGTGCCAGCAGTTTACGGAGCGGGAGGGTTGGCTACAATGAGCAGTTCTTC. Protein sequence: CASSLRSGRVGYNEQFF.

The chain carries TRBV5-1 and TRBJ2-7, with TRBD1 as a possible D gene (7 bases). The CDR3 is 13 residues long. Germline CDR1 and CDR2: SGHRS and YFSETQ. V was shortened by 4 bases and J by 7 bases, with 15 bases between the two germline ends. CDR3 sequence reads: CASSPGLQGEQYF. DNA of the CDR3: TGCGCCAGCAGCCCTGGACTACAGGGGGAGCAGTACTTC. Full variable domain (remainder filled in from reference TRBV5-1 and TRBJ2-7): KAGVTQTPRYLIKTRGQQVTLSCSPISGHRSVSWYQQTPGQGLQFLFEYFSETQRNKGNFPGRFSGRQFSNSRSEMNVSTLELGDSALYLCASSPGLQGEQYFGPGTRLTVT.

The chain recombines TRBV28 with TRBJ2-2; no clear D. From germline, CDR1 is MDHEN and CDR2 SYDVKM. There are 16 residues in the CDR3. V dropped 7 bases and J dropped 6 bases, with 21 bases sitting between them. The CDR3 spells CASIQSRSFRPGELFF. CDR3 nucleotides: TGTGCCAGCATTCAAAGTAGGAGTTTCCGGCCCGGGGAGCTGTTTTTT.

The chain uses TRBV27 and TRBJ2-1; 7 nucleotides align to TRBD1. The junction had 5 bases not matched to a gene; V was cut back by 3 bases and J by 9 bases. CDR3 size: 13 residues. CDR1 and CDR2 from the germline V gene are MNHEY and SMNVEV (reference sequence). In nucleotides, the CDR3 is TGTGCCAGCAGTTTGAGGGGGCTGGGTGAGCAGTTCTTC. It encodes CASSLRGLGEQFF.

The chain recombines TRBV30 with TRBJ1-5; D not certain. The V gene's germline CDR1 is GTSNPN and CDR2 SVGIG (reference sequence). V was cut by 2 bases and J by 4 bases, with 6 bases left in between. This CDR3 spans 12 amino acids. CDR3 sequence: CAWSRGNQPQHF. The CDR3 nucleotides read TGTGCCTGGAGTCGTGGGAATCAGCCCCAGCATTTT.

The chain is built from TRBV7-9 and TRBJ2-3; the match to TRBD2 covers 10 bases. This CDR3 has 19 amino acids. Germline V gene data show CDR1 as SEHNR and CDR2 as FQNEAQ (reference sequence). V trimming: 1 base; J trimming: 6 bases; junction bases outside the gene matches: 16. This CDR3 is CASSLEGRTGLAVPDTQYF. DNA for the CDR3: TGTGCCAGCAGCTTAGAGGGCCGGACCGGACTAGCGGTCCCGGATACGCAGTATTTT.

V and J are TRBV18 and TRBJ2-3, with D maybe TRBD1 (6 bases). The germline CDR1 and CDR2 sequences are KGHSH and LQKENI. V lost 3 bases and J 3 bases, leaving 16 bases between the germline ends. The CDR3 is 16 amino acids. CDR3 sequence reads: CASSPPTGRGTDTQYF. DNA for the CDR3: TGTGCCAGCTCACCCCCTACAGGGCGAGGTACAGATACGCAGTATTTT.

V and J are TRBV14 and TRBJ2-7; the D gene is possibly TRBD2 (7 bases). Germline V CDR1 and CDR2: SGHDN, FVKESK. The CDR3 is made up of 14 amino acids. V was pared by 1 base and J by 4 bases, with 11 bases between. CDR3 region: CASSQAGRGYEQYF. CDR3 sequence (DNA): TGTGCCAGCAGCCAAGCGGGGAGGGGGTACGAGCAGTACTTC.

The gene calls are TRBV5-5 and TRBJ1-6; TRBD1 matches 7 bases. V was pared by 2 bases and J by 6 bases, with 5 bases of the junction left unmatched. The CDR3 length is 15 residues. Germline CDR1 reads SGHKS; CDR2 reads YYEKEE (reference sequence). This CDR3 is CASSFTGDSNSPLHF. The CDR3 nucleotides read TGTGCCAGCAGCTTTACAGGGGATTCTAATTCACCCCTCCACTTT.

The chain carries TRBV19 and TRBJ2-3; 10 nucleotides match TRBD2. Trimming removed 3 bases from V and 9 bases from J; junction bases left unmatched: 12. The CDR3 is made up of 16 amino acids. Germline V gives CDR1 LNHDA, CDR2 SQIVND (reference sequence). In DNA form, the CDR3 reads TGTGCCAGTAGTATCGGTGGGCTAGCGGGAGAGGGGACGCAGTATTTT. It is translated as CASSIGGLAGEGTQYF.

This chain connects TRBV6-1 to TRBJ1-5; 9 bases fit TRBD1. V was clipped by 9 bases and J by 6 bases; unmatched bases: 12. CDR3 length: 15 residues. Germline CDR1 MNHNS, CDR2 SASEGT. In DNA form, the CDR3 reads TGTGCCAGTGTCCGGGACAGGGTGGTGGGTCAGCCCCAGCATTTT. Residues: CASVRDRVVGQPQHF.

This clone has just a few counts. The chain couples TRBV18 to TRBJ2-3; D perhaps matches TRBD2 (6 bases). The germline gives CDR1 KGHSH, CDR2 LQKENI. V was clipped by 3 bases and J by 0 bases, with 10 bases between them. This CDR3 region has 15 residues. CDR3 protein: CASSPLEGSTDTQYF. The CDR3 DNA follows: TGTGCCAGCTCACCCCTGGAGGGTAGCACAGATACGCAGTATTTT.

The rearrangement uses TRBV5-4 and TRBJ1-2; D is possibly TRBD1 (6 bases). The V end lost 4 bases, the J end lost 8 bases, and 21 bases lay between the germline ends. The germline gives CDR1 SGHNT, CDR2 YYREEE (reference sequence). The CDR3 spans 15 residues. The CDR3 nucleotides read TGTGCCAGCAGCGACCCCTTCCAGGGGTCGGACGGCTACACCTTC. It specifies CASSDPFQGSDGYTF.

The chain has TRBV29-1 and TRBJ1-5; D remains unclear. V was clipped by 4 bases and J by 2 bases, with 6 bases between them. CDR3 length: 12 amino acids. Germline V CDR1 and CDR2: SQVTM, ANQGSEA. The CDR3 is CSVVEGNQPQHF. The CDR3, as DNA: TGCAGCGTTGTAGAAGGCAATCAGCCCCAGCATTTT.

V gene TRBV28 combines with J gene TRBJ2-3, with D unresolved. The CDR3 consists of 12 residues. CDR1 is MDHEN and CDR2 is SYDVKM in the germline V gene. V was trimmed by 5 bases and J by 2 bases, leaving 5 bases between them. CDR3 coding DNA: TGTGCCAGCAGTCCAATCACAGATACGCAGTATTTT. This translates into CASSPITDTQYF.